The 23 T cell receptor beta chains reported below all come from one sample, sequenced in a study of graft-versus-host responses after intestinal transplantation. Measured with immunoSEQ multiplex PCR; TCRdb has only the in-frame clones, and not every one. This sample yields 90,000 to 130,000 clones, of which about 92% are seen a single time; under 1.5% belongs to the top ten. The antigens of these receptors remain unknown. Source: unstimulated CD8+ T cells sorted from spleen or lymph node cells, taken before transplant. These receptors all stem from a human donor who was the organ donor for an intestinal transplant.

The chain combines TRBV21-1 with TRBJ2-3; the D call of TRBD1 is as the table states it, not checked on the DNA. TRBV21-1 is listed as a pseudogene. The CDR3 has 17 residues. CDR3 bases: TGTGCCAGCAGCCCAGGGGGTCAACTTTTTGGTACAGATACGCAGTATTTT. It is translated as CASSPGGQLFGTDTQYF.

The chain links TRBV14 to TRBJ2-1, with TRBD1 matching 7 bases. The trim removed 4 bases at V and 2 bases at J, leaving 8 bases unmatched. Germline V lookup: CDR1 SGHDN, CDR2 FVKESK. This CDR3 spans 16 amino acids. Written as DNA, the CDR3 is TGTGCCAGCAGCCGAGAGACAGGGTATGCCTACAATGAGCAGTTCTTC. This codes for CASSRETGYAYNEQFF.

The rearrangement uses TRBV27 and TRBJ2-1; D perhaps matches TRBD1 (5 bases). V shed 2 bases and J shed 3 bases, with 11 bases lying between them. CDR3 length: 15 residues. Germline V gene sequence: CDR1 MNHEY, CDR2 SMNVEV (reference sequence). The CDR3 DNA is TGTGCCAGCAGTTTAGAAGGGGCCTACTACAATGAGCAGTTCTTC. Residues: CASSLEGAYYNEQFF.

The V gene is TRBV19, the J gene TRBJ2-7; unclear D gene. The CDR3 covers 13 residues. V was cut by 4 bases and J by 3 bases, with 10 bases left in between. Per the germline V gene, CDR1 is LNHDA and CDR2 is SQIVND (reference sequence). CDR3 DNA sequence: TGTGCCAGTAGTACGTGGGGTCGCTACGAGCAGTACTTC. Its translation is CASSTWGRYEQYF.

V and J are TRBV4-3 and TRBJ1-1; D is unclear. The germline V gene encodes CDR1 LGHNA and CDR2 YSLEER. CDR3 length: 15 residues. V lost 0 bases and J 0 bases, leaving 8 bases between the germline ends. This chain's CDR3 is CASSQEYSLNTEAFF. The CDR3 DNA sequence: TGCGCCAGCAGCCAAGAATACAGCTTGAACACTGAAGCTTTCTTT.

The chain employs TRBV27 and TRBJ2-1, with D uncertain. V was cut by 8 bases and J by 10 bases, with 15 bases left in between. The length of the CDR3 is 12 residues. Germline V gene data show CDR1 as MNHEY and CDR2 as SMNVEV (reference sequence). The DNA for the CDR3 is TGTGCCAGCGGGTTAGCCCTTCGGGAGCAGTTCTTC. This gives the protein CASGLALREQFF.

The chain is built from TRBV4-1 and TRBJ2-1; a possible D gene is TRBD2 (6 bases). Trimming cost V 0 bases and J 5 bases, with 14 bases left between them. This CDR3 region has 16 residues. CDR1 and CDR2 from the germline V gene are MGHRA and YSYEKL. CDR3 region: CASSQDDAGRDNEQFF. CDR3 nucleotide sequence: TGCGCCAGCAGCCAAGATGATGCGGGGAGAGACAATGAGCAGTTCTTC.

This clone is medium-sized (0.01 to 0.1%) within its sample. The V and J genes are TRBV6-1 and TRBJ1-1, with D unresolved. This CDR3 spans 14 amino acids. V lost 2 bases, J lost 3 bases, and 10 bases lay in between. The germline CDR1 and CDR2 sequences are MNHNS and SASEGT. CDR3 in DNA: TGTGCCAGCAGTGAATTACGGTGGGACACTGAAGCTTTCTTT. This sequence encodes CASSELRWDTEAFF.

V gene TRBV5-5 combines with J gene TRBJ2-7; 9 nucleotides match TRBD2. This CDR3 has 17 amino acids. CDR1 is SGHKS, CDR2 YYEKEE, per germline (reference sequence). After removal of 5 bases from V and 5 bases from J, the junction contained 17 bases not matched to a gene. CDR3 in amino acids: CASSPSWLAGRAHEQYF. CDR3 sequence (DNA): TGTGCCAGCAGTCCGAGCTGGCTAGCGGGGAGAGCCCACGAGCAGTACTTC.

The chain employs TRBV5-1 and TRBJ2-7, with TRBD2 matching over 9 bases. Germline lookup yields CDR1 SGHRS and CDR2 YFSETQ. V dropped 4 bases and J dropped 2; count of bases not matched to a gene: 10. The CDR3 is made up of 16 amino acids. The CDR3 loop reads CASSPRLADATYEQYF. CDR3 DNA sequence: TGCGCCAGCAGCCCCCGACTAGCGGATGCTACCTACGAGCAGTACTTC.

This chain joins TRBV4-1 and TRBJ2-3; 11 bases align to TRBD2. Germline CDR1 is MGHRA and CDR2 is YSYEKL. This CDR3 has 16 residues. V lost 3 bases and J lost 6; bases outside the gene matches: 8. The CDR3 region has the DNA TGCGCCAGCAGCCATCTTAGCGGGAGGGACGGGGATACGCAGTATTTT. Translated: CASSHLSGRDGDTQYF.

This rearrangement joins TRBV30 to TRBJ2-5; 7 positions match TRBD1. The CDR3 is made up of 12 amino acids. Germline V gives CDR1 GTSNPN, CDR2 SVGIG (reference sequence). With V trimmed by 5 bases and J by 8 bases, 8 bases remained unmatched. CDR3: CAWGDSSGTQYF. The CDR3, as DNA: TGTGCCTGGGGGGACAGCTCAGGAACCCAGTACTTC. The full variable domain, completed using reference TRBV30 and TRBJ2-5, is SQTIHQWPATLVQPVGSPLSLECTVEGTSNPNLYWYRQAAGRGLQLLFYSVGIGQISSEVPQNLSASRPQDRQFILSSKKLLLSDSGFYLCAWGDSSGTQYFGPGTRLLVL.

The rearrangement links TRBV4-1 to TRBJ1-2; D remains unclear. Germline V gene sequence: CDR1 MGHRA, CDR2 YSYEKL. Trimming cost V 1 base and J 4 bases, with 25 bases left between them. The CDR3 runs 19 residues. As DNA, the CDR3 is TGCGCCAGCAGCCAAGGCCCATGGATTTCAGACGTCACTTTCTATGGCTACACCTTC. Its translation is CASSQGPWISDVTFYGYTF.

The table lists this clone with a count of one. The chain employs TRBV6-4 and TRBJ2-7; possibly TRBD2 for D (5 bases). Between the trimmed V and J ends, which lost 3 bases and 0 bases, there was a span of 18 bases. Germline-derived CDR1 and CDR2 are MRHNA and SNTAGT. There are 17 residues in the CDR3. The CDR3 loop is CASSEMGDRAGSYEQYF. In nucleotides, the CDR3 is TGTGCCAGCAGTGAAATGGGAGATAGGGCCGGCTCCTACGAGCAGTACTTC.

A single count supports this clone. V gene TRBV27 combines with J gene TRBJ2-5; D ambiguous. The DNA matches TRBJ2-7 better at its end, which makes the J call doubtful. This CDR3 has 13 amino acids. CDR1 MNHEY and CDR2 SMNVEV come from the germline V gene (reference sequence). In DNA form, the CDR3 reads TGTGCCAGCAGTCTAGGTCCCCTCTACGAGCAGTACTTC. Amino acids: CASSLGPLYEQYF.

A note on this clone: A read error may produce the germline difference seen at one junction end. The chain has TRBV7-9 and TRBJ2-7; TRBD2 agrees at 8 bases. Germline V lookup: CDR1 SEHNR, CDR2 FQNEAQ (reference sequence). The CDR3 is made up of 16 amino acids. Here the CDR3 DNA reads TGCGCCAGCAGCCAAGTTCCAGCGGGAGACGTCTACGAGCAGTACTTC. Translating gives CASSQVPAGDVYEQYF.

This chain's CDR3 is CASSDHLNEQFF. The CDR3 bases are TGTGCCAGCAGCGACCATTTAAATGAGCAGTTCTTC. This chain links TRBV9 with TRBJ2-1; D gene uncertain. The CDR3 has 12 residues. Trimming took 3 bases from V and 7 from J, leaving 8 bases between them. The germline CDR1 and CDR2 sequences are SGDLS and YYNGEE.

The chain has TRBV19 and TRBJ2-2; D tentatively reads TRBD1 or TRBD2 (5 bases each). Germline CDR1 is LNHDA and CDR2 is SQIVND (reference sequence). This CDR3 region has 14 residues. V lost 3 bases, J lost 4 bases, and 9 bases lay in between. CDR3 loop: CASSIPGPTGELFF. Here the CDR3 DNA reads TGTGCCAGTAGTATCCCGGGGCCCACCGGGGAGCTGTTTTTT.

CDR3 coding DNA: TGTGCCAGCAGCTTAGGGGTACAGGGGAGAGAGACCCAGTACTTC. Amino acids: CASSLGVQGRETQYF. The genes are TRBV7-6 and TRBJ2-5; 7 positions agree with TRBD1. With 1 base clipped from V and 4 bases from J, the junction kept 6 bases outside the gene matches. This CDR3 is 15 amino acids long. The germline V gene has CDR1 SGHVS and CDR2 FNYEAQ. Looking up the rest from reference TRBV7-6 and TRBJ2-5 gives the full variable domain: GAGVSQSPRYKVTKRGQDVALRCDPISGHVSLYWYRQALGQGPEFLTYFNYEAQQDKSGLPNDRFSAERPEGSISTLTIQRTEQRDSAMYRCASSLGVQGRETQYFGPGTRLLVL.

The chain combines TRBV5-6 with TRBJ1-2; 8 bases are shared with TRBD1. V shed 4 bases, J shed 4 bases, and the junction held 9 bases outside the gene matches. The CDR3 totals 15 residues. Germline V gene sequence: CDR1 SGHDT, CDR2 YYEEEE. In DNA form, the CDR3 reads TGTGCCAGCAGCGCCCGGACAGGGCCGAGCTATGGCTACACCTTC. Protein sequence: CASSARTGPSYGYTF. Based on the CDR3 plus reference TRBV5-6 and TRBJ1-2, the full variable domain is DAGVTQSPTHLIKTRGQQVTLRCSPKSGHDTVSWYQQALGQGPQFIFQYYEEEERQRGNFPDRFSGHQFPNYSSELNVNALLLGDSALYLCASSARTGPSYGYTFGSGTRLTVV.

J is TRBJ2-4 and V is TRBV5-6; D is perhaps TRBD1 (6 bases). The germline V and J ends were trimmed by 5 bases and 4 bases, with 16 bases remaining between them. CDR1 SGHDT and CDR2 YYEEEE come from the germline V gene. This CDR3 region has 15 residues. The CDR3 loop reads CASRLFGGDKNIQYF. The CDR3 bases are TGTGCCAGCAGATTGTTTGGGGGCGATAAAAACATTCAGTACTTC. Complete variable domain (other parts from reference TRBV5-6 and TRBJ2-4): DAGVTQSPTHLIKTRGQQVTLRCSPKSGHDTVSWYQQALGQGPQFIFQYYEEEERQRGNFPDRFSGHQFPNYSSELNVNALLLGDSALYLCASRLFGGDKNIQYFGAGTRLSVL.

The chain has TRBV7-9 and TRBJ1-1; D unresolved. CDR3 length: 15 amino acids. CDR1 SEHNR and CDR2 FQNEAQ come from the germline V gene (reference sequence). Trimming took 0 bases from V and 0 from J, leaving 8 bases between them. This CDR3 is CASSLAARLNTEAFF. CDR3 nucleotide sequence: TGTGCCAGCAGCTTAGCGGCGAGACTGAACACTGAAGCTTTCTTT. Full variable domain (missing parts from reference TRBV7-9 and TRBJ1-1): DTGVSQNPRHKITKRGQNVTFRCDPISEHNRLYWYRQTLGQGPEFLTYFQNEAQLEKSRLLSDRFSAERPKGSFSTLEIQRTEQGDSAMYLCASSLAARLNTEAFFGQGTRLTVV.

The rearrangement uses TRBV4-1 and TRBJ2-1; unclear D gene. The CDR3 covers 14 residues. Germline V lookup: CDR1 MGHRA, CDR2 YSYEKL. Trimming took 1 base from V and 5 from J, leaving 9 bases between them. The CDR3 DNA sequence: TGCGCCAGCAGCCAAGTCTCCTCGAACAATGAGCAGTTCTTC. Its translation is CASSQVSSNNEQFF.